This entry lists 2 T cell receptor beta chains sequenced from one sample in a study of beta chain features in type 1 diabetes. Of the isolated RNA, all was reverse transcribed, and so the sequenced material was expressed TCRB transcripts. The assay was immunoSEQ multiplex PCR, and TCRdb's table has in-frame clones only and misses some. The data contain about 200,000 clones, about a tenth of them seen just once; the ten biggest clones take up over 1%. Sequencing was carried out using central memory CD4+ T cells from blood. The receptors originated from a man between 18 and 35 years old in good health.

The chain is built from TRBV5-6 and TRBJ2-4; D uncertain. Germline V gives CDR1 SGHDT, CDR2 YYEEEE. With 1 base removed from V and 0 bases from J, the gap between germline ends came to 8 bases. This CDR3 is 15 amino acids long. The CDR3: CASSLRMLAKNIQYF. The CDR3 DNA reads as TGTGCCAGCAGCTTGAGAATGTTAGCCAAAAACATTCAGTACTTC.

This clone was observed a handful of times. Within the sample, other DNA sequences also encode this same CDR3. The CDR3 nucleotides are TGTGCCAGCAGCTTGGACAGGGTTAATCAGCCCCAGCATTTT. Protein sequence: CASSLDRVNQPQHF. The chain uses TRBV11-2 and TRBJ1-5; 8 bases are shared with TRBD1. CDR1 is SGHAT, CDR2 FQNNGV, per germline. The CDR3 is made up of 14 amino acids. Trimming removed 3 bases from V and 4 bases from J; junction bases left unmatched: 2.